A single sample is the source of the 16 T cell receptor beta chains below, sequenced in a study of T cell clonality in common variable immunodeficiency. Study-wide findings and caveats: Fewer deletions and N-nucleotide insertions were reportedly seen in common variable immunodeficiency TCR beta sequences.

Antigens for these TCRs are unknown. Clones were sequenced by immunoSEQ multiplex PCR, and TCRdb holds only the in-frame ones, with some missing. Recorded here are 15,000 to 20,000 clones, with no singletons, and the ten leading clones hold 2.5%. Sequenced sample: peripheral blood mononuclear cells. Every receptor here comes from a human donor with common variable immunodeficiency.

This clone was picked up many times. Coverage ceases 3 residues before the CDR3 finishes, and the germline J gene fills in the end. The chain employs TRBV2 and TRBJ1-5, with 7 bases matching TRBD1. The CDR3 length is 15 residues. CDR1 is SNHLY and CDR2 is FYNNEI in the germline V gene. J was trimmed by 0 bases and V by 8 bases; bases with no gene match: 7. The CDR3 DNA, read in part, is TGTGCCAGCTCTTCACAGGGGATTAGCAATCAGCCC. This translates into CASSSQGISNQP. The whole CDR3 protein reads CASSSQGISNQPQHF.

This clone has ten or more counts. The observed sequence ends 3 residues before the CDR3 terminus, with the missing tail filled in from the germline J gene. The chain has TRBV19 and TRBJ2-1; 12 positions agree with TRBD2. V lost 3 bases, J lost 8 bases, and 5 bases stayed unmatched. From germline, CDR1 is LNHDA and CDR2 SQIVND (reference sequence). This CDR3 comprises 15 residues. The chain's CDR3 is CASSMTSGGEYEQFF. Incomplete CDR3 DNA: TGTGCCAGTAGTATGACTAGCGGGGGAGAGTATGAG.

At least ten counts were recorded for this clone. The sequence runs out 3 residues before the end of the CDR3; the remainder is reconstructed from the germline J gene. The rearrangement uses TRBV7-2 and TRBJ2-5; TRBD1 matches 10 bases. Trimming took 5 bases from V and 4 from J; bases not matched to a gene: 1. The CDR3 totals 13 residues. The germline CDR1 and CDR2 sequences are SGHTA and FQGNSA. CDR3 in amino acids: CASSRDRGETQYF. The sequenced CDR3 bases are TGTGCCAGCAGCCGGGACAGGGGAGAGACC.

This clone appeared a few times. The read terminates 3 residues ahead of where the CDR3 ends, so the germline J gene completes it. The gene calls are TRBV11-2 and TRBJ1-2; D is unresolved. This CDR3 is built from 15 residues. The V gene's germline CDR1 is SGHAT and CDR2 FQNNGV. The V gene lost 0 bases and the J gene lost 4 bases, with 12 bases spanning the gap. CDR3 sequence: CASSLDQYSPYGYTF. CDR3 DNA (partial): TGTGCCAGCAGCTTAGATCAGTACAGCCCCTATGGC. The variable domain in full, with the rest retrieved from reference TRBV11-2 and TRBJ1-2, is EAGVAQSPRYKIIEKRQSVAFWCNPISGHATLYWYQQILGQGPKLLIQFQNNGVVDDSQLPKDRFSAERLKGVDSTLKIQPAKLEDSAVYLCASSLDQYSPYGYTFGSGTRLTVV.

This clone has ten or more counts. Read data end 3 residues before the CDR3 end; the end is taken from the germline J gene. The V gene is TRBV19, the J gene TRBJ1-2, with D possibly matching TRBD1 (5 bases). The CDR3 has 14 amino acids. The germline V gene has CDR1 LNHDA and CDR2 SQIVND (reference sequence). With 5 bases removed from V and 4 bases from J, the gap between germline ends came to 14 bases. The CDR3 reads CASSFRETSYGYTF. The CDR3 bases that were read are TGTGCCAGTAGTTTCAGGGAAACGAGCTATGGC.

This clone was seen ten or more times. The read stops 3 residues short of the end of the CDR3; the missing end is completed from the germline J gene. The chain carries TRBV5-1 and TRBJ1-6, with TRBD1 matching over 7 bases. Germline values: CDR1 SGHRS, CDR2 YFSETQ. The ends lost 4 bases at V and 12 bases at J; junction bases unmatched: 7. The CDR3 has 13 amino acids. Partial CDR3 DNA: TGCGCCAGCAGCCAGGGGGTGGGTGAACCC. Its protein is CASSQGVGEP. The entire CDR3 is CASSQGVGEPLHF.

Many counts were recorded for this clone. From the germline J gene comes the end of the CDR3, since the read stops 3 residues before it. This rearrangement joins TRBV5-1 to TRBJ2-5, with TRBD1 matching 11 bases. V was pared by 4 bases and J by 1 base, with 9 bases of the junction left unmatched. The CDR3 has 17 amino acids. Per germline, CDR1 SGHRS and CDR2 YFSETQ. The CDR3 sequence: CASSQLSGQGGQETQYF. The sequenced part of the CDR3 DNA is TGCGCCAGCAGCCAACTCTCGGGACAGGGGGGCCAAGAGACC. The variable domain in full, completed from reference TRBV5-1 and TRBJ2-5, reads KAGVTQTPRYLIKTRGQQVTLSCSPISGHRSVSWYQQTPGQGLQFLFEYFSETQRNKGNFPGRFSGRQFSNSRSEMNVSTLELGDSALYLCASSQLSGQGGQETQYFGPGTRLLVL.

This clone was detected ten times or more. The read terminates 3 residues ahead of where the CDR3 ends, so the germline J gene completes it. The chain is built from TRBV18 and TRBJ1-1; no definite D call. Between the trimmed V and J ends, which lost 3 bases and 1 base, there was a span of 15 bases. The CDR3 has 16 residues. Germline assignment: CDR1 KGHSH and CDR2 LQKENI. The CDR3 DNA, read in part, is TGTGCCAGCTCACCCCAAGTCCCTACAGCGAACACTGAA. This codes for CASSPQVPTANTE. The entire CDR3 protein is CASSPQVPTANTEAFF.

Turning to this clone: A clone one base away is much larger, so this may be a read error. With the read ending 3 residues before the CDR3 end, the germline J gene is used to fill in that end. This chain joins TRBV6-1 and TRBJ2-7; D remains unclear. Between the trimmed V and J ends, which lost 6 bases and 2 bases, there was a span of 8 bases. The CDR3 has 12 residues. The germline V gene encodes CDR1 MNHNS and CDR2 SASEGT. CDR3 DNA (partial): TGTGCCAGCAGGGAATTCGCCTACGAG. It codes for CASREFAYE. The complete CDR3 reads CASREFAYEQYF.

This clone was detected ten times or more. The read falls 3 residues short of the CDR3 end, and the missing part is taken from the germline J gene. The chain employs TRBV14 and TRBJ2-5; TRBD2 is a possible D gene (6 bases). Trimming left V 4 bases short and J 5 bases short, with 14 bases between. This CDR3 has 14 residues. The germline CDR1 and CDR2 sequences are SGHDN and FVKESK. CDR3 region: CASSPGLPPETQYF. The covered CDR3 bases are TGTGCCAGCAGCCCAGGACTACCCCCGGAGACC.

Details on this clone: The read falls 3 residues short of the CDR3 end, and the missing part is taken from the germline J gene. The V call is TRBV7-9, the J call TRBJ2-1; D unclear. CDR1 SEHNR and CDR2 FQNEAQ come from the germline V gene (reference sequence). Trimming took 1 base from V and 8 from J, leaving 6 bases between them. The CDR3 has 12 amino acids. The part of the CDR3 DNA that was read is TGTGCCAGCAGCTTAGTGCGGCATGAG. Residues: CASSLVRHE. In full, the CDR3 reads CASSLVRHEQFF.

This clone occurred many times. The DNA ends 3 residues before the CDR3 does, and the rest of the CDR3 is filled in from the germline J gene. The chain recombines TRBV2 with TRBJ2-1; TRBD2 aligns across 13 bases. Germline V CDR1 and CDR2: SNHLY, FYNNEI. J gave up 8 bases and V 0 bases, and 4 bases lay outside the gene matches. The CDR3 covers 16 residues. CDR3 DNA (partial): TGTGCCAGCAGTGAAGCGCCAGGACTAGCGGGAGATGAG. Its translation: CASSEAPGLAGDE. In full, the CDR3 reads CASSEAPGLAGDEQFF.

The DNA read from the CDR3 is TGTGCCAGCAGCTTGGCGACTAGCCGCTACGAG. Encoded protein: CASSLATSRYE. The complete CDR3 protein is CASSLATSRYEQYF. The chain joins TRBV11-1 to TRBJ2-7; 7 positions agree with TRBD2. The read finishes 3 residues shy of the CDR3 end, and the germline J gene is used to complete it. This CDR3 is 14 amino acids long. J was trimmed by 3 bases and V by 3 bases; bases with no gene match: 5. Germline lookup yields CDR1 SGHAT and CDR2 FQDESV (reference sequence).

This clone occurred many times. CDR3 DNA (partial): TGTGCCAGCAGCGTAGTTGGCAGTCCAAACACC. Translated: CASSVVGSPNT. The entire CDR3 sequence reads CASSVVGSPNTIYF. This chain connects TRBV9 to TRBJ1-3; no clear D. With the read ending 3 residues before the CDR3 end, the germline J gene is used to fill in that end. CDR1 and CDR2 (germline): SGDLS, YYNGEE. V was pared by 0 bases and J by 6 bases, with 10 bases between. The CDR3 runs 14 residues.

As to this clone: Read sequence stops 3 residues before the CDR3 end, and the germline J gene provides the missing end. This sequence joins TRBV20-1 and TRBJ1-2; TRBD1 aligns across 7 bases. V shed 7 bases and J 2 bases; nucleotides not matched to a gene: 13. CDR3 length: 15 amino acids. Germline V gene sequence: CDR1 DFQATT, CDR2 SNEGSKA (reference sequence). The CDR3 bases that were read are TGCAGTGTTAAACTCCAGGGACAGAAAAACTATGGC. Translation gives CSVKLQGQKNYG. The full CDR3 is CSVKLQGQKNYGYTF.

Points on this clone: The read terminates 3 residues before the CDR3 end, so the remaining end is supplied by the germline J gene. The chain combines TRBV2 with TRBJ2-7; TRBD1 aligns across 9 bases. The CDR3 covers 14 residues. V lost 6 bases, J lost 5 bases, and 8 bases stayed unmatched. CDR1 is SNHLY and CDR2 is FYNNEI in the germline V gene. Partial CDR3 DNA: TGTGCCAGCAGGGCGGGACAGGGAAGGAACGAG. Its translation: CASRAGQGRNE. The complete CDR3 reads CASRAGQGRNEQYF.